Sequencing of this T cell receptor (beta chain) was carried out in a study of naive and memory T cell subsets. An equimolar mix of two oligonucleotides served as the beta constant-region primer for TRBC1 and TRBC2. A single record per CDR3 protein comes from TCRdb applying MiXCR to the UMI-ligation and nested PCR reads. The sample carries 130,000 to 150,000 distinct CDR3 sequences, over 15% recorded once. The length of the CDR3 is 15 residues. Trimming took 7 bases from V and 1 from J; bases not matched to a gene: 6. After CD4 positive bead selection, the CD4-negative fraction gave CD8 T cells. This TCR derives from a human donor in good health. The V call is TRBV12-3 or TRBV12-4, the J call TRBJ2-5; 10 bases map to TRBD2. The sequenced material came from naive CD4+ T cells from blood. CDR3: CASTPSGRAQETQYF. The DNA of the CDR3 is TGTGCCAGCACCCCCAGCGGGAGGGCCCAAGAGACCCAGTACTTC.